This is a list of T cell receptor beta chains from one sample in a study of metastatic and nonmetastatic thyroid tumors. TCRdb re-analyzed the PCR reads using MiXCR. The data show under 20,000 clones, 16% seen once. Sequenced sample: blood. The receptors were gathered from a male donor with papillary thyroid cancer or a benign thyroid nodule (not recorded which). Some clones in this sample may be carry-over from other donors' samples. CDR3s include the opening cysteine and the closing phenylalanine or tryptophan. The order of the fields is D gene, J gene, clone size, V gene, CDR3 protein, CDR3 DNA. The D gene is left open where the match is weak. Some rows mark clone size as missing; the rest say once, few, many or name a class of expanded clone.

D gene: TRBD2
J gene: TRBJ2-3
clone size: many
V gene: TRBV12-3/TRBV12-4
CDR3 protein: CASRLAAETQYF
CDR3 DNA: TGTGCCAGCAGACTAGCGGCAGAAACGCAGTATTTT

D gene: TRBD1
J gene: TRBJ2-5
clone size: many
V gene: TRBV29-1
CDR3 protein: CSAGRQGETQYF
CDR3 DNA: TGCAGCGCTGGTAGACAGGGAGAGACCCAGTACTTC

D gene: TRBD1
J gene: TRBJ2-5
clone size: many
V gene: TRBV6-2/TRBV6-3
CDR3 protein: CASRDHPGTAEETQYF
CDR3 DNA: TGTGCCAGCAGAGACCACCCAGGGACAGCCGAAGAGACCCAGTACTTC

D gene: .
J gene: TRBJ2-7
clone size: many
V gene: TRBV27
CDR3 protein: CASSLFRGGEGYF
CDR3 DNA: TGTGCCAGCAGTTTATTCCGGGGAGGAGAGGGGTACTTC

D gene: .
J gene: TRBJ1-2
clone size: many
V gene: TRBV7-9
CDR3 protein: CASSRTDHYGYTF
CDR3 DNA: TGTGCCAGCAGCCGGACAGACCACTATGGCTACACCTTC

D gene: TRBD1
J gene: TRBJ2-3
clone size: many
V gene: TRBV7-3
CDR3 protein: CASSFTEGAGRDTQYF
CDR3 DNA: TGTGCCAGCAGCTTCACTGAGGGGGCAGGGCGGGATACGCAGTATTTT

D gene: .
J gene: TRBJ2-1
clone size: many
V gene: TRBV25-1
CDR3 protein: CASSEWFREGHEQFF
CDR3 DNA: TGTGCCAGCAGTGAATGGTTCAGGGAAGGCCACGAGCAGTTCTTC

D gene: .
J gene: TRBJ1-2
clone size: many
V gene: TRBV6-2/TRBV6-3
CDR3 protein: CASRQSGHNYGYTF
CDR3 DNA: TGTGCCAGCAGACAGTCGGGACACAACTATGGCTACACCTTC

D gene: TRBD2
J gene: TRBJ2-3
clone size: many
V gene: TRBV6-1
CDR3 protein: CACHAGGRSTDTQYF
CDR3 DNA: TGTGCCTGTCATGCGGGGGGGAGGTCCACAGATACGCAGTATTTT

D gene: TRBD2
J gene: TRBJ2-5
clone size: medium-sized
V gene: TRBV6-5
CDR3 protein: CASSYRLAGGQETQYF
CDR3 DNA: TGTGCCAGCAGTTACCGGTTAGCGGGAGGACAAGAGACCCAGTACTTC

D gene: TRBD1
J gene: TRBJ2-5
clone size: .
V gene: TRBV5-3
CDR3 protein: CARRTGTGFKETQYF
CDR3 DNA: TGTGCCAGAAGAACCGGGACAGGGTTCAAAGAGACCCAGTACTTC

D gene: .
J gene: TRBJ2-4
clone size: many
V gene: TRBV5-5
CDR3 protein: CASSLTYRDFKNIQYF
CDR3 DNA: TGTGCCAGCAGCTTGACCTACAGGGATTTCAAAAACATTCAGTACTTC

D gene: .
J gene: TRBJ2-7
clone size: few
V gene: TRBV24-1
CDR3 protein: CATSDSRMHEQYF
CDR3 DNA: TGTGCCACCAGTGATTCCAGGATGCACGAGCAGTACTTC

D gene: .
J gene: TRBJ2-2
clone size: few
V gene: TRBV6-5
CDR3 protein: CASSYTPGDWNTGELFF
CDR3 DNA: TGTGCCAGCAGTTACACCCCGGGTGATTGGAACACCGGGGAGCTGTTTTTT

D gene: TRBD2
J gene: TRBJ2-5
clone size: .
V gene: TRBV7-3
CDR3 protein: CASSLTETSGLVGQETQYF
CDR3 DNA: TGTGCCAGCAGCTTAACGGAGACTAGCGGGCTAGTCGGGCAAGAGACCCAGTACTTC

D gene: .
J gene: TRBJ2-2
clone size: few
V gene: TRBV24-1
CDR3 protein: CSTSDFRDGELFF
CDR3 DNA: TGTTCCACCAGTGATTTTAGGGACGGTGAGCTGTTTTTT

D gene: TRBD2
J gene: TRBJ2-7
clone size: .
V gene: TRBV2
CDR3 protein: CAISTWTSDHEQYF
CDR3 DNA: TGTGCCATCAGCACCTGGACTAGCGACCACGAGCAGTACTTC

D gene: TRBD1
J gene: TRBJ2-7
clone size: many
V gene: TRBV11-2
CDR3 protein: CASSQEDRGEQYF
CDR3 DNA: TGTGCCAGCAGCCAAGAAGACAGGGGGGAGCAGTACTTC

D gene: .
J gene: TRBJ2-7
clone size: .
V gene: TRBV5-6
CDR3 protein: CASSLASQNEQYF
CDR3 DNA: TGTGCCAGCAGCTTGGCCTCTCAAAACGAGCAGTACTTC

D gene: .
J gene: TRBJ2-7
clone size: few
V gene: TRBV28
CDR3 protein: CASSLAGVQYF
CDR3 DNA: TGTGCCAGCAGTTTGGCCGGCGTGCAGTACTTC

D gene: TRBD2
J gene: TRBJ2-1
clone size: many
V gene: TRBV10-3
CDR3 protein: CAISDGTSGRF
CDR3 DNA: TGTGCCATCAGTGATGGCACTAGCGGGAGGTTC

D gene: TRBD1
J gene: TRBJ1-6
clone size: many
V gene: TRBV27
CDR3 protein: CASKRDRAEPLHF
CDR3 DNA: TGTGCCAGCAAGCGGGACAGGGCGGAGCCCCTCCACTTT

D gene: TRBD1
J gene: TRBJ1-2
clone size: many
V gene: TRBV29-1
CDR3 protein: CSAGGTGSYGYTF
CDR3 DNA: TGCAGTGCCGGTGGGACAGGGTCCTATGGCTACACCTTC

D gene: .
J gene: TRBJ2-7
clone size: many
V gene: TRBV7-2
CDR3 protein: CASSPRVSEEQYF
CDR3 DNA: TGTGCCAGCAGCCCACGGGTGTCGGAAGAGCAGTACTTC

D gene: .
J gene: TRBJ1-4
clone size: many
V gene: TRBV14
CDR3 protein: CASSQGGGEKLFF
CDR3 DNA: TGTGCCAGCAGCCAGGGGGGCGGAGAAAAACTGTTTTTT

D gene: .
J gene: TRBJ2-5
clone size: .
V gene: TRBV30
CDR3 protein: CAWSTGYQETQYF
CDR3 DNA: TGTGCCTGGAGTACCGGGTACCAAGAGACCCAGTACTTC

D gene: .
J gene: TRBJ2-3
clone size: .
V gene: TRBV5-1
CDR3 protein: CASSHTAGATDTQYF
CDR3 DNA: TGCGCCAGCAGCCACACGGCGGGCGCCACAGATACGCAGTATTTT

D gene: TRBD2
J gene: TRBJ2-1
clone size: many
V gene: TRBV25-1
CDR3 protein: CASSVTSGRAISSYNEQFF
CDR3 DNA: TGTGCCAGCAGTGTCACTAGCGGGAGAGCCATAAGCTCCTACAATGAGCAGTTCTTC

D gene: .
J gene: TRBJ1-1
clone size: many
V gene: TRBV14
CDR3 protein: CASSQFWDDTEAFF
CDR3 DNA: TGTGCCAGCAGCCAATTCTGGGACGACACTGAAGCTTTCTTT

D gene: .
J gene: TRBJ2-5
clone size: many
V gene: TRBV7-2
CDR3 protein: CASSLGQTQYF
CDR3 DNA: TGTGCCAGCAGCTTGGGACAGACCCAGTACTTC

D gene: .
J gene: TRBJ1-5
clone size: .
V gene: TRBV4-1
CDR3 protein: CASSPAGAVNQPQQF
CDR3 DNA: TGCGCCAGCAGCCCGGCTGGTGCGGTCAATCAGCCCCAGCAGTTT

D gene: .
J gene: TRBJ2-7
clone size: many
V gene: TRBV7-9
CDR3 protein: CASSLSGSYEQYF
CDR3 DNA: TGTGCCAGCAGCCTTAGCGGCTCCTACGAGCAGTACTTC

D gene: .
J gene: TRBJ1-1
clone size: .
V gene: TRBV6-1
CDR3 protein: CASSENENTEAFF
CDR3 DNA: TGTGCCAGCAGTGAAAACGAGAACACTGAAGCTTTCTTT

D gene: .
J gene: TRBJ2-7
clone size: .
V gene: TRBV6-2/TRBV6-3
CDR3 protein: CASTTPYEQYF
CDR3 DNA: TGTGCCAGCACCACCCCCTACGAGCAGTACTTC

D gene: .
J gene: TRBJ2-3
clone size: many
V gene: TRBV28
CDR3 protein: CASRSSRTKRTDTQYF
CDR3 DNA: TGTGCCAGCAGGTCATCCCGGACAAAACGCACAGATACGCAGTATTTT

D gene: TRBD2
J gene: TRBJ2-7
clone size: many
V gene: TRBV6-1
CDR3 protein: CASTHSGRDEQYF
CDR3 DNA: TGTGCCAGCACTCACTCAGGGAGGGACGAGCAGTACTTC

D gene: .
J gene: TRBJ2-7
clone size: medium-sized
V gene: TRBV12-3/TRBV12-4
CDR3 protein: CASSLWGGSYEQYF
CDR3 DNA: TGTGCCAGCAGTTTATGGGGAGGCTCCTACGAGCAGTACTTC

D gene: TRBD2
J gene: TRBJ2-1
clone size: many
V gene: TRBV7-6
CDR3 protein: CASSLEPSRTSGSYEQFF
CDR3 DNA: TGTGCCAGCAGCTTAGAACCCTCTCGGACTAGCGGGTCGTATGAGCAGTTCTTC

D gene: .
J gene: TRBJ2-7
clone size: many
V gene: TRBV5-6
CDR3 protein: CASSLQSAYEQYF
CDR3 DNA: TGTGCCAGCAGCTTGCAGAGTGCCTACGAGCAGTACTTC

D gene: .
J gene: TRBJ2-2
clone size: many
V gene: TRBV16
CDR3 protein: CASSQYGGNTGELFF
CDR3 DNA: TGTGCCAGCAGCCAATACGGCGGGAACACCGGGGAGCTGTTTTTT

D gene: TRBD2
J gene: TRBJ2-1
clone size: few
V gene: TRBV19
CDR3 protein: CATALAGDSEQFF
CDR3 DNA: TGTGCCACCGCTTTAGCGGGAGACAGTGAGCAGTTCTTC

D gene: TRBD1
J gene: TRBJ1-6
clone size: many
V gene: TRBV18
CDR3 protein: CASSPRDSQNSPLHF
CDR3 DNA: TGTGCCAGCTCACCTCGGGACAGCCAGAATTCACCCCTCCACTTT

D gene: TRBD2
J gene: TRBJ2-1
clone size: many
V gene: TRBV28
CDR3 protein: CASRIAGGLKEQFF
CDR3 DNA: TGTGCCAGCAGGATAGCGGGAGGGCTTAAGGAGCAGTTCTTC

D gene: .
J gene: TRBJ2-5
clone size: medium-sized
V gene: TRBV6-5
CDR3 protein: CASSYSFTGWGETQYF
CDR3 DNA: TGTGCCAGCAGTTACTCGTTCACAGGGTGGGGAGAGACCCAGTACTTC

D gene: TRBD2
J gene: TRBJ2-3
clone size: many
V gene: TRBV5-5
CDR3 protein: CASSFAGGLDTQYF
CDR3 DNA: TGTGCCAGCAGCTTCGCGGGAGGATTAGATACGCAGTATTTT